The 23 T cell receptor beta chains reported below all come from one sample, sequenced in a study of T cells expressing NK-cell markers (dated by TCRdb to the early 2020s). Library preparation employed 5' RACE. Sequencing was carried out with an Illumina HiSeq 2000. The reads went through TCRdb reprocessing, and each CDR3 protein sequence gets one entry with no DNA. The sample's own table lists around 470,000 distinct CDR3 sequences. The ten largest account for approximately 1.4% of the sample. Material: blood T cells: a sorted CD56 or NKG2C T cell subset, CD4+ or CD8+ T cells, or bulk PBMC T cells (not recorded which). Receptor source: a woman aged 45 to 65 in good health. Donor details come from another sample of the same person, matched by shared clones.

The chain couples TRBV29-1 to TRBJ2-7; the TCRdb D gene call, TRBD1, has no DNA to confirm it. The germline gives CDR1 SQVTM, CDR2 ANQGSEA. CDR3 length equals 13 residues. CDR3 sequence: CSVTGTGEYEQYF.

This chain connects TRBV6-5 to TRBJ1-5. This CDR3 is 15 amino acids long. Germline V gene lookup returns CDR1 MNHEY and CDR2 SVGAGI. CDR3 sequence: CASSPTWDYGQPQHF.

The chain uses TRBV12-3 or TRBV12-4 and TRBJ1-2; TCRdb proposes TRBD1, but this gene call is untestable without DNA. The CDR3 is 17 residues long. The CDR3 reads CASSPNDRARANYGYTF.

V and J are TRBV5-1 and TRBJ2-1; there is no DNA to check the TCRdb D call of TRBD2. The CDR3 has 14 residues. Germline V gene data show CDR1 as SGHRS and CDR2 as YFSETQ. The CDR3 protein is CASSPSAGGGEQFF. The whole variable domain, filled in from reference TRBV5-1 and TRBJ2-1, reads KAGVTQTPRYLIKTRGQQVTLSCSPISGHRSVSWYQQTPGQGLQFLFEYFSETQRNKGNFPGRFSGRQFSNSRSEMNVSTLELGDSALYLCASSPSAGGGEQFFGPGTRLTVL.

The chain has TRBV5-1 and TRBJ2-3; the D call from TCRdb, TRBD2, cannot be confirmed without DNA. CDR3 size: 16 residues. CDR1 is SGHRS and CDR2 is YFSETQ in the germline V gene. CDR3 sequence: CASSLATGVRRDTQYF.

V and J are TRBV20-1 and TRBJ2-3; TCRdb indicates TRBD1, and absent DNA this call remains unverified. Germline V gene sequence: CDR1 DFQATT, CDR2 SNEGSKA (reference sequence). This CDR3 is 17 amino acids long. CDR3 residues: CSASPSAGGGRTDTQYF.

The gene calls are TRBV15 and TRBJ2-1; TCRdb's D call of TRBD2 is untestable without DNA. The CDR3 loop spans 19 amino acids. The germline CDR1 and CDR2 sequences are LNHNV and YYDKDF (reference sequence). The CDR3 region is CATSGRLAGLGLTNNEQFF.

This chain links TRBV5-1 with TRBJ2-2; TCRdb lists TRBD1, though no DNA is available to test this call. The CDR3 has 15 amino acids. Germline V gene data show CDR1 as SGHRS and CDR2 as YFSETQ. The chain's CDR3 is CASSSWDSNTGELFF.

The chain is built from TRBV5-1 and TRBJ1-4; the TCRdb call, TRBD1, lacks DNA for checking. Germline assignment: CDR1 SGHRS and CDR2 YFSETQ. This CDR3 is 13 amino acids long. CDR3 protein: CASRNSGAEKLFF. The whole variable domain, remainder taken from reference TRBV5-1 and TRBJ1-4, is KAGVTQTPRYLIKTRGQQVTLSCSPISGHRSVSWYQQTPGQGLQFLFEYFSETQRNKGNFPGRFSGRQFSNSRSEMNVSTLELGDSALYLCASRNSGAEKLFFGSGTQLSVL.

This chain connects TRBV4-1 to TRBJ2-2; lacking DNA, the TRBD1 call made by TCRdb goes unchecked. Germline CDR1 is MGHRA and CDR2 is YSYEKL. CDR3 size: 16 residues. CDR3 protein: CASSRTGTANTGELFF.

The rearrangement links TRBV12-3 or TRBV12-4 to TRBJ1-6; the TCRdb D gene call, TRBD1, has no DNA to confirm it. There are 16 residues in the CDR3. CDR3 region: CASSPWAGQYLGPLHF.

V and J are TRBV10-1 and TRBJ2-2; lacking DNA, the TRBD2 call made by TCRdb goes unchecked. The length of the CDR3 is 18 residues. The germline V gene has CDR1 WNHNN and CDR2 SYGVQD (reference sequence). This CDR3 is CASSPGEVQDQGPGELFF.

The chain carries TRBV6-4 and TRBJ2-3; the D gene TCRdb calls, TRBD2, cannot be checked with no DNA. Germline V gene sequence: CDR1 MRHNA, CDR2 SNTAGT. The CDR3 is made up of 13 amino acids. The CDR3 reads CASSVGAGDTQYF.

CDR3 protein: CSAATGTTNEKLFF. This chain uses TRBV20-1 with TRBJ1-4; TCRdb indicates TRBD1, and absent DNA this call remains unverified. Per the germline V gene, CDR1 is DFQATT and CDR2 is SNEGSKA (reference sequence). This CDR3 spans 14 amino acids.

The chain has TRBV7-3 and TRBJ2-3. The V gene's germline CDR1 is SGHTA and CDR2 FQGTGA. CDR3 length: 16 residues. The CDR3 reads CASSLFGGGNTDTQYF.

The chain is built from TRBV10-2 and TRBJ2-6. The V gene's germline CDR1 is WSHSY and CDR2 SAAADI. This CDR3 is built from 16 residues. CDR3 residues: CASSDALSSGANVLTF.

The chain uses TRBV14 and TRBJ2-7. Germline V CDR1 and CDR2: SGHDN, FVKESK. There are 13 residues in the CDR3. CDR3 residues: CASSAVPGYEQYF.

The chain's CDR3 is CASSSGQGIVTQYF. The chain carries TRBV7-3 and TRBJ2-3; TCRdb's D call of TRBD1 is untestable without DNA. The CDR3 spans 14 residues. Germline V gene data show CDR1 as SGHTA and CDR2 as FQGTGA.

CDR3 sequence reads: CSARTSLRGIEDEQFF. The chain joins TRBV20-1 to TRBJ2-1; TCRdb's D call, TRBD1, is unchecked because there is no DNA. Germline V gene lookup returns CDR1 DFQATT and CDR2 SNEGSKA (reference sequence). The CDR3 has 16 amino acids.

The chain joins TRBV5-1 to TRBJ2-3. The CDR3 is 15 residues long. Germline assignment: CDR1 SGHRS and CDR2 YFSETQ. The CDR3 is CASNMDRTSADTQYF.

The CDR3: CASSFLPSYTGELFF. The chain employs TRBV27 and TRBJ2-2. The germline gives CDR1 MNHEY, CDR2 SMNVEV (reference sequence). This CDR3 comprises 15 residues.

The V and J genes are TRBV20-1 and TRBJ1-2. The germline CDR1 and CDR2 sequences are DFQATT and SNEGSKA (reference sequence). The CDR3 covers 14 residues. The CDR3 region is CSAFAGSRDYGYTF.

V and J are TRBV20-1 and TRBJ2-3; TCRdb names TRBD1, which stays unverified in the absence of DNA. The CDR3 has 13 residues. Germline V gene sequence: CDR1 DFQATT, CDR2 SNEGSKA (reference sequence). The CDR3 region is CSAPGGITDTQYF.